One and the same sample provided the 10 T cell receptor beta chains below, sequenced in a study of blood T cell repertoires in COVID-19. Sequencing used immunoSEQ multiplex PCR; TCRdb keeps in-frame clones, though not all of them. This table has 200,000 to 250,000 clones, less than 85% appearing once. Sequenced: peripheral blood. The receptors were sampled from a woman in her 70s with active or convalescent COVID-19.

This clone showed up just a few times. The V call is TRBV15, the J call TRBJ2-7; D is perhaps TRBD2 (6 bases). The CDR3 consists of 15 residues. Deletions cut 1 base from V and 1 base from J, with 11 bases between. Germline loops: CDR1 LNHNV, CDR2 YYDKDF (reference sequence). CDR3 residues: CATSRGGGPSYEQYF. The CDR3 bases are TGTGCCACCAGCAGAGGTGGAGGGCCGTCCTACGAGCAGTACTTC.

This chain links TRBV9 with TRBJ2-6, with TRBD2 as a possible D gene (5 bases). Germline CDR1 reads SGDLS; CDR2 reads YYNGEE. Trimming removed 3 bases at V and 0 bases at J, with 7 bases between. This CDR3 is 15 amino acids long. DNA of the CDR3: TGTGCCAGCAGCGGGAGGTTCTCTGGGGCCAACGTCCTGACTTTC. This sequence encodes CASSGRFSGANVLTF. The full variable domain, in which reference TRBV9 and TRBJ2-6 provide the parts outside the CDR3, is DSGVTQTPKHLITATGQRVTLRCSPRSGDLSVYWYQQSLDQGLQFLIQYYNGEERAKGNILERFSAQQFPDLHSELNLSSLELGDSALYFCASSGRFSGANVLTFGAGSRLTVL.

V usage is TRBV10-3 and J usage is TRBJ2-1; D ambiguous. V was cut by 7 bases and J by 9 bases, with 19 bases left in between. From germline, CDR1 is ENHRY and CDR2 SYGVKD. This CDR3 spans 14 amino acids. DNA for the CDR3: TGTGCCATCACCCGAACCCTACCTTCTGGTGAGCAGTTCTTC. This sequence encodes CAITRTLPSGEQFF.

A single count supports this clone. The chain recombines TRBV5-1 with TRBJ1-6; 7 positions match TRBD1. This CDR3 comprises 14 residues. Losses at the gene ends were 5 bases for V and 6 bases for J; bases not matched to a gene: 5. Germline V lookup: CDR1 SGHRS, CDR2 YFSETQ. The CDR3 DNA reads as TGCGCCAGCAGTCGACAGGGCGGTAATTCACCCCTCCACTTT. It is translated as CASSRQGGNSPLHF. Filled out from reference TRBV5-1 and TRBJ1-6, the complete variable domain reads KAGVTQTPRYLIKTRGQQVTLSCSPISGHRSVSWYQQTPGQGLQFLFEYFSETQRNKGNFPGRFSGRQFSNSRSEMNVSTLELGDSALYLCASSRQGGNSPLHFGNGTRLTVT.

The chain employs TRBV11-2 and TRBJ1-1, with a weak D call TRBD1 (6 bases). Trimming removed 0 bases from V and 10 bases from J, with 9 bases in between. The germline V gene has CDR1 SGHAT and CDR2 FQNNGV. This CDR3 is 12 amino acids long. In DNA form, the CDR3 reads TGTGCCAGCAGCTTAGAACAGGGAGTAGCTTTCTTT. Translation: CASSLEQGVAFF.

V is TRBV5-4 and J is TRBJ1-1; D gene uncertain. Between the trimmed V and J ends, which lost 2 bases and 4 bases, there was a span of 12 bases. The germline V gene encodes CDR1 SGHNT and CDR2 YYREEE (reference sequence). CDR3 length equals 14 residues. The CDR3 DNA sequence: TGTGCCAGCAGCTTCCTAACTCACTCCACTGAAGCTTTCTTT. Translating it yields CASSFLTHSTEAFF.

The chain joins TRBV4-1 to TRBJ1-5; the match to TRBD1 covers 10 bases. CDR1 and CDR2 from the germline V gene are MGHRA and YSYEKL. Germline trimming cut 4 bases from V and 8 bases from J; bases unmatched to any gene: 5. The CDR3 has 14 residues. The CDR3 reads CASSPGQGGEPQHF. CDR3 nucleotide sequence: TGCGCCAGCAGCCCCGGACAGGGGGGTGAGCCCCAGCATTTT.

The genes are TRBV6-5 and TRBJ1-1, with 7 bases aligning to TRBD1. V shed 4 bases, J shed 8 bases, and the junction held 10 bases outside the gene matches. The CDR3 extends over 14 amino acids. Germline V gene lookup returns CDR1 MNHEY and CDR2 SVGAGI. The CDR3 nucleotides read TGTGCCAGCAGTTCCAACGACAGGGAACGAGAAGCTTTCTTT. This gives the protein CASSSNDREREAFF.

CDR3 protein: CASRADSDYEQYF. The CDR3 region has the DNA TGTGCCAGCAGGGCTGACAGTGATTACGAGCAGTACTTC. The chain recombines TRBV28 with TRBJ2-7, with D perhaps TRBD1 (5 bases). This CDR3 is 13 amino acids long. Germline-derived CDR1 and CDR2 are MDHEN and SYDVKM. Trimming removed 6 bases at V and 4 bases at J, with 13 bases between. The variable domain in full, completed from reference TRBV28 and TRBJ2-7, reads DVKVTQSSRYLVKRTGEKVFLECVQDMDHENMFWYRQDPGLGLRLIYFSYDVKMKEKGDIPEGYSVSREKKERFSLILESASTNQTSMYLCASRADSDYEQYFGPGTRLTVT.

V is TRBV28 and J is TRBJ2-1; D is perhaps TRBD1 (5 bases). Germline assignment: CDR1 MDHEN and CDR2 SYDVKM. The germline V and J ends were trimmed by 5 bases and 3 bases, with 17 bases remaining between them. The CDR3 is 16 residues long. CDR3 amino acids: CASSPPGFPYYNEQFF. CDR3 in DNA: TGTGCCAGCAGTCCGCCAGGGTTTCCCTACTACAATGAGCAGTTCTTC.